This passage covers 6 T cell receptor beta chains from one sample sequenced in a study of cytomegalovirus exposure and HLA in healthy donors. The PCR employed 60 Vbeta primers together with 13 Jbeta primers. Measured with immunoSEQ multiplex PCR; TCRdb has only the in-frame clones, and not every one. The table includes roughly 160,000 clones, about 72% detected once. Material: PBMCs. The origin of the receptors is a man aged 30 to 45 in good health and CMV-seropositive.

CDR3 coding DNA: TGCGCCAGCAGCTTTTTTAGCGGCCCCTCCTACGAGCAGTACTTC. Translation: CASSFFSGPSYEQYF. The chain carries TRBV5-1 and TRBJ2-7; TRBD2 might be the D (6 bases). Germline CDR1 SGHRS, CDR2 YFSETQ. Deletions cut 2 bases from V and 0 bases from J, with 12 bases between. The CDR3 length is 15 residues.

This clone was recorded only once. The CDR3 bases are TGCGCCAGCAGCTTGGTAGCGGGGGGATCCGAGCAGTACTTC. Translated, it gives CASSLVAGGSEQYF. The V gene is TRBV5-1, the J gene TRBJ2-7; 10 nucleotides align to TRBD2. The CDR3 is 14 amino acids. CDR1 SGHRS and CDR2 YFSETQ come from the germline V gene. V lost 0 bases, J lost 6 bases, and 3 bases stayed unmatched.

The rearrangement uses TRBV5-1 and TRBJ1-5; TRBD1 might be the D (5 bases). The CDR3 is made up of 15 amino acids. The germline gives CDR1 SGHRS, CDR2 YFSETQ. V lost 4 bases and J lost 11, with 22 bases in between. CDR3 loop: CASSPAGTGAKAQHF. CDR3 DNA: TGCGCCAGCAGCCCGGCCGGGACGGGAGCTAAAGCCCAGCATTTT.

Concerning this clone: This same CDR3 is encoded by further DNA sequences in the sample. V and J are TRBV6-5 and TRBJ1-2; 9 bases are shared with TRBD1. V shed 0 bases, J shed 3 bases, and the junction held 2 bases outside the gene matches. Germline values: CDR1 MNHEY, CDR2 SVGAGI. This CDR3 contains 15 residues. The CDR3 DNA sequence: TGTGCCAGCAGTTACTCGGGACAGGGAGACTATGGCTACACCTTC. Translation gives CASSYSGQGDYGYTF.

The CDR3, as DNA: TGCGCCAGCAGCCTTCGGACTAGCACAGATACGCAGTATTTT. It specifies CASSLRTSTDTQYF. The V gene is TRBV4-1, the J gene TRBJ2-3; a possible D gene is TRBD2 (5 bases). This CDR3 spans 14 amino acids. Germline loops: CDR1 MGHRA, CDR2 YSYEKL. The V end lost 4 bases, the J end lost 0 bases, and 8 bases lay between the germline ends.

The chain joins TRBV5-1 to TRBJ2-7; TRBD2 agrees at 9 bases. The junction had 19 bases not matched to a gene; V was cut back by 4 bases and J by 2 bases. Germline loops: CDR1 SGHRS, CDR2 YFSETQ. The CDR3 sequence is 19 residues long. The CDR3 reads CASSGGTVNLAGTPYEQYF. The CDR3, as DNA: TGCGCCAGCAGCGGGGGGACAGTCAACCTAGCGGGGACCCCCTACGAGCAGTACTTC.